The rows below give T cell receptor beta chains drawn from one sample of a study of shared clonotypes between healthy human individuals. Method: immunoSEQ multiplex PCR; TCRdb's copy keeps in-frame clones and lacks some. Among a few hundred thousand clones, 50% to 80% were seen once, and the ten largest hold over 8.5%. Sequencing was carried out using memory CD4+ T cells sorted from blood. These receptors all come from a man under 40 in good health. CDR3s leave out the opening cysteine and the closing phenylalanine or tryptophan.

v_call cdr3_aa
TRBV5-6 ASSYWGDSTNEKLF
TRBV28 ASSVSAGGMYQETQY
TRBV14 ASRRRGSSHEQY
TRBV2 ASSAGQTYEQY
TRBV2 ASRPRRGASSGANVLT
TRBV5-1 ASRVQANTGELF
TRBV5-1 ASSSAGSLETQY
TRBV7-9 ASSLPSLTVTGELF
TRBV5-4 ASSLGPSGRDTQY
TRBV28 ASENRDYRAYEQY
TRBV18 ASSPRQTSTDTQY
TRBV19 ASSSSGWSSYEQY
TRBV18 ASSRYTGGGLNTEAF
TRBV7-3 ASSPQGTDSYNEQF
TRBV7-7 ASSLGQGNTGELF
TRBV19 ASSISGKETQY
TRBV5-1 ASSSQGTGANVLT
TRBV7-2 ASSLDGPGVGNEQF
TRBV5-1 ASSLGDRPSARY
TRBV2 ASSPDLGPETQY
TRBV28 ASTSNLEPQH
TRBV7-8 ASSFWAGGSSGANVLT
TRBV15 ATSRVQGREAF
TRBV5-4 ASSSESRADTQY
TRBV4-1 ASSFGLAGGGQETQY
TRBV7-9 ASSLFRANEQF
TRBV9 ASSVAISSDEKLF